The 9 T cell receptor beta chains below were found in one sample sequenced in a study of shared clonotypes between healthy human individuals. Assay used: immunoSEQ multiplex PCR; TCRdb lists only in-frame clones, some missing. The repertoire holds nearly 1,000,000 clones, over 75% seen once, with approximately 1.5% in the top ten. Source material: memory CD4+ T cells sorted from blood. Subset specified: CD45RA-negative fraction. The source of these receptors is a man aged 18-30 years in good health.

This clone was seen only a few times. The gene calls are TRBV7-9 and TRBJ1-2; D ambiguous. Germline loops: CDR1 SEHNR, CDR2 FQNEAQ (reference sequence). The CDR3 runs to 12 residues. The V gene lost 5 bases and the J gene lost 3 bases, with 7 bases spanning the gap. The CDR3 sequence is CASSAGYYGYTF. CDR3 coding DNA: TGTGCCAGCAGCGCAGGCTACTATGGCTACACCTTC.

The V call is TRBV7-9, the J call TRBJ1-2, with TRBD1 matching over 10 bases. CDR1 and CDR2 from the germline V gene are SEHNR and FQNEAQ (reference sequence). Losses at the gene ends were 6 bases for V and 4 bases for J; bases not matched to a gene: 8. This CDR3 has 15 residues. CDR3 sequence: CASSFPDRGVYGYTF. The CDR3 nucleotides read TGTGCCAGCAGTTTTCCGGACAGGGGGGTCTATGGCTACACCTTC.

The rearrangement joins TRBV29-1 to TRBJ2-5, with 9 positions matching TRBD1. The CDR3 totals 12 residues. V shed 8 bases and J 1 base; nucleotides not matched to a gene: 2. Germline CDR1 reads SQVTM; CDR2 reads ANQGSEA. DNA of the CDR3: TGCAGCACGGGACAGGGCCAAGAGACCCAGTACTTC. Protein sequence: CSTGQGQETQYF.

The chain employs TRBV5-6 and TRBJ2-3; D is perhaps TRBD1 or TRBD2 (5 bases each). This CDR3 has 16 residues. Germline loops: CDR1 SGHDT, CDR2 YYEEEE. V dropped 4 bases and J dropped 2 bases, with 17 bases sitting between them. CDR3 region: CASSPDKGRITDTQYF. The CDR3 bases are TGTGCCAGCAGCCCGGACAAGGGACGTATCACAGATACGCAGTATTTT.

The CDR3 DNA reads as TGTGCCAGCAGCTTCCTACTGTCAGAGACCCAGTACTTC. Its translation: CASSFLLSETQYF. The J gene is TRBJ2-5, the V gene TRBV5-6, with unresolved D. CDR1 and CDR2 from the germline V gene are SGHDT and YYEEEE. The CDR3 extends over 13 amino acids. V lost 2 bases, J lost 4 bases, and 9 bases lay in between. Combining the CDR3 with reference TRBV5-6 and TRBJ2-5 gives the whole variable domain DAGVTQSPTHLIKTRGQQVTLRCSPKSGHDTVSWYQQALGQGPQFIFQYYEEEERQRGNFPDRFSGHQFPNYSSELNVNALLLGDSALYLCASSFLLSETQYFGPGTRLLVL.

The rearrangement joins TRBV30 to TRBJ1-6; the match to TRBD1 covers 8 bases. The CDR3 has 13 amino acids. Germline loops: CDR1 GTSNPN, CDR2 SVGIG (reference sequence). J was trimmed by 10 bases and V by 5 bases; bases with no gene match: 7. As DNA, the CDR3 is TGTGCCTGGGGGACAGGACGGGGGTCACCCCTCCACTTT. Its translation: CAWGTGRGSPLHF.

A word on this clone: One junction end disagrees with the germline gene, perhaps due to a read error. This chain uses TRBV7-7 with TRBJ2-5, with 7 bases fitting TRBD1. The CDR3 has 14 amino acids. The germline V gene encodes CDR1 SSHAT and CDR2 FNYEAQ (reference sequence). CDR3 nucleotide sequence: TGTGCTAGCAGCCCCAAGGGGGCGGTCGAGACCCAGTACTTC. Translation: CASSPKGAVETQYF.

CDR3 residues: CASSEWQGSSYEQYF. DNA of the CDR3: TGTGCCAGCAGTGAGTGGCAGGGAAGCTCCTACGAGCAGTACTTC. This chain links TRBV2 with TRBJ2-7; tentative D call: TRBD1 (5 bases). V lost 3 bases, J lost 0 bases, and 12 bases lay in between. CDR1 and CDR2 from the germline V gene are SNHLY and FYNNEI. This CDR3 is built from 15 residues. Combining the CDR3 with reference TRBV2 and TRBJ2-7 gives the whole variable domain EPEVTQTPSHQVTQMGQEVILRCVPISNHLYFYWYRQILGQKVEFLVSFYNNEISEKSEIFDDQFSVERPDGSNFTLKIRSTKLEDSAMYFCASSEWQGSSYEQYFGPGTRLTVT.

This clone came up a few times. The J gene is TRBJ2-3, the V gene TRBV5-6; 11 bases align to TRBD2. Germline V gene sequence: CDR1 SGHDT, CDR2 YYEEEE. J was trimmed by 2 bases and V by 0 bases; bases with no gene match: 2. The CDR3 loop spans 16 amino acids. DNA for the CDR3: TGTGCCAGCAGCTTGGCTAGCGGGGGGTACACAGATACGCAGTATTTT. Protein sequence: CASSLASGGYTDTQYF.